This TCR beta chain was captured by sequencing in a study of shared clonotypes between healthy human individuals. Findings and caveats of the study: What rarefaction showed was incomplete sorted-subset sequencing despite large depth.

About 30,000 T cell genomes, or approximately 0.2 ug DNA, went into the sorted-subset replicate PCRs. Generated by immunoSEQ multiplex PCR, the TCRdb table keeps only in-frame clones and is missing some. The sample contains 300,000 to 400,000 clones, roughly 70% of which appear only once. Per germline, CDR1 SEHNR and CDR2 FQNEAQ (reference sequence). V gave up 6 bases and J gave up 4 bases, with 16 bases separating them. The CDR3 has 15 amino acids. In the case of this clone: Antigen: not known.

This chain connects TRBV7-9 to TRBJ1-5, with D possibly TRBD1 on 6 matching bases. Material for sequencing was memory CD4+ T cells sorted from blood. This sample's subset: CD45RA-negative fraction. This clonotype was obtained from a young man in good health. Here the CDR3 DNA reads TGTGCCAGCAGAGCCATGGGGGGCGGGAATCAGCCCCAGCATTTT. Translating it yields CASRAMGGGNQPQHF.